One and the same sample provided the 19 T cell receptor beta chains below, sequenced in a study of blood T cell repertoires in COVID-19. Assay: immunoSEQ multiplex PCR; the TCRdb copy retains only in-frame clones and omits some. The sample shows 150,000 or so clones, roughly nine tenths of them seen only once. The sequencing input was peripheral blood. The receptor set was obtained from a woman in her 70s with acute or convalescent COVID-19.

The genes are TRBV10-2 and TRBJ1-2, with D perhaps TRBD1 (6 bases). Germline-derived CDR1 and CDR2 are WSHSY and SAAADI. Trimming stripped 3 bases from V and 3 bases from J, with 8 bases between. The CDR3 runs to 13 residues. The chain's CDR3 is CASSDRGDYGYTF. The DNA of the CDR3 is TGCGCCAGCAGTGACAGGGGAGACTATGGCTACACCTTC.

V and J are TRBV5-4 and TRBJ1-2; 8 bases are a match to TRBD1. The CDR3 loop spans 15 amino acids. J was trimmed by 5 bases and V by 2 bases; bases with no gene match: 8. Germline V lookup: CDR1 SGHNT, CDR2 YYREEE (reference sequence). CDR3 DNA: TGTGCCAGCAGCTTCTCTTCAGGGGGCAGTTATGGCTACACCTTC. It encodes CASSFSSGGSYGYTF. Full variable domain (rest looked up from reference TRBV5-4 and TRBJ1-2): ETGVTQSPTHLIKTRGQQVTLRCSSQSGHNTVSWYQQALGQGPQFIFQYYREEENGRGNFPPRFSGLQFPNYSSELNVNALELDDSALYLCASSFSSGGSYGYTFGSGTRLTVV.

V and J are TRBV6-5 and TRBJ2-3, with 7 bases lining up with TRBD2. CDR1 is MNHEY, CDR2 SVGAGI, per germline. The trim removed 6 bases at V and 1 base at J, leaving 7 bases unmatched. The length of the CDR3 is 15 residues. The CDR3 region has the DNA TGTGCCAGCAGCCCCCGACTAGCTGGCACAGATACGCAGTATTTT. It specifies CASSPRLAGTDTQYF.

This clone was counted once. J is TRBJ2-7 and V is TRBV6-1; tentative D call: TRBD1 (5 bases). The CDR3 contains 12 residues. CDR1 is MNHNS, CDR2 SASEGT, per germline. V was cut by 1 base and J by 4 bases, with 5 bases left in between. CDR3 in amino acids: CASSEDRYEQYF. CDR3 DNA sequence: TGTGCCAGCAGTGAAGACAGGTACGAGCAGTACTTC.

The chain employs TRBV2 and TRBJ1-1, with 12 positions matching TRBD1. The V and J ends lost 1 base and 4 bases, in that order; junction bases with no gene match: 10. Germline V CDR1 and CDR2: SNHLY, FYNNEI. This CDR3 spans 18 amino acids. CDR3 DNA: TGTGCCAGCAGTGAAGACTGGGACAGGGGGCTGAAGCGCACTGAAGCTTTCTTT. Translation gives CASSEDWDRGLKRTEAFF.

The J gene is TRBJ1-2, the V gene TRBV5-6; 11 bases align to TRBD1. After removal of 2 bases from V and 4 bases from J, the junction contained 4 bases not matched to a gene. The CDR3 runs 15 residues. The V gene's germline CDR1 is SGHDT and CDR2 YYEEEE. The CDR3 region has the DNA TGTGCCAGCAGCTTTCGGACAGGGGGCGTCTATGGCTACACCTTC. The encoded protein is CASSFRTGGVYGYTF.

This chain connects TRBV7-7 to TRBJ2-5, with TRBD1 as a possible D gene (6 bases). The CDR3 has 14 amino acids. Germline V gives CDR1 SSHAT, CDR2 FNYEAQ (reference sequence). The V end lost 4 bases, the J end lost 4 bases, and 13 bases lay between the germline ends. DNA for the CDR3: TGTGCCAGCAGCTCACAGGGTTTGTCAGAGACCCAGTACTTC. It codes for CASSSQGLSETQYF.

The rearrangement links TRBV28 to TRBJ2-3; TRBD2 might be the D (6 bases). Germline V gene lookup returns CDR1 MDHEN and CDR2 SYDVKM. Trimming stripped 7 bases from V and 3 bases from J, with 17 bases between. The CDR3 has 15 amino acids. CDR3 amino acids: CASKEGGAETDTQYF. The DNA of the CDR3 is TGTGCCAGCAAGGAGGGCGGGGCCGAGACAGATACGCAGTATTTT.

J is TRBJ2-3 and V is TRBV6-2 or TRBV6-3, with TRBD2 as a possible D gene (5 bases). CDR1 MNHEY and CDR2 SVGEGT come from the germline V gene. CDR3 length: 13 amino acids. Trimming shortened V by 2 bases and J by 4 bases, and 7 bases separated the two germline ends. As DNA, the CDR3 is TGTGCCAGCAGTTACGGGAGAGCAGATACGCAGTATTTT. Its protein product is CASSYGRADTQYF.

This chain links TRBV7-9 with TRBJ1-4; D ambiguous. V was trimmed by 6 bases and J by 10 bases, leaving 12 bases between them. This CDR3 contains 12 residues. CDR1 is SEHNR, CDR2 FQNEAQ, per germline (reference sequence). CDR3 region: CASRGPSGKLFF. CDR3 coding DNA: TGTGCCAGCAGGGGCCCCAGCGGAAAACTGTTTTTT.

This chain connects TRBV6-6 to TRBJ1-2; 7 nucleotides match TRBD1. Germline CDR1 is MNHNY and CDR2 is SVGAGI (reference sequence). CDR3 size: 12 residues. With 4 bases clipped from V and 7 bases from J, the junction kept 3 bases outside the gene matches. CDR3: CASSSNRGGYTF. The CDR3 DNA reads TGTGCCAGCAGTTCCAACAGGGGTGGCTACACCTTC.

The rearrangement uses TRBV29-1 and TRBJ2-2; 7 positions match TRBD1. The V gene's germline CDR1 is SQVTM and CDR2 ANQGSEA. Trimming removed 7 bases from V and 0 bases from J; junction bases left unmatched: 5. CDR3 length: 14 amino acids. CDR3 loop: CSATGTANTGELFF. CDR3 nucleotides: TGCAGCGCCACCGGGACAGCGAACACCGGGGAGCTGTTTTTT.

The CDR3 reads CASSLSGSRYNEQFF. CDR3 nucleotides: TGTGCCAGCAGCCTTAGCGGGAGTAGGTACAATGAGCAGTTCTTC. This chain joins TRBV11-3 and TRBJ2-1, with 9 positions matching TRBD2. Germline CDR1 is SGHNT and CDR2 is YENEEA. The V gene end was trimmed by 5 bases and the J gene end by 4 bases; junction bases not matched to a gene: 6. There are 15 residues in the CDR3. Complete variable domain (other parts from reference TRBV11-3 and TRBJ2-1): EAGVVQSPRYKIIEKKQPVAFWCNPISGHNTLYWYLQNLGQGPELLIRYENEEAVDDSQLPKDRFSAERLKGVDSTLKIQPAELGDSAVYLCASSLSGSRYNEQFFGPGTRLTVL.

V is TRBV2 and J is TRBJ2-5, with no clear D. The V end was cut by 6 bases, the J end by 1 base, with 15 bases between. Germline V gene lookup returns CDR1 SNHLY and CDR2 FYNNEI. The CDR3 length is 15 residues. CDR3 residues: CASSLPPVVQETQYF. CDR3 sequence (DNA): TGTGCCAGCAGCCTCCCCCCAGTTGTCCAAGAGACCCAGTACTTC.

This clone was detected only a few times. This chain connects TRBV5-5 to TRBJ1-4, with D tentatively TRBD1 (5 bases). Trimming took 3 bases from V and 5 from J, leaving 17 bases between them. From germline, CDR1 is SGHKS and CDR2 YYEKEE (reference sequence). There are 16 residues in the CDR3. CDR3 sequence (DNA): TGTGCCAGCAGCTCCTGGGACTTTGGGGGGAATGAAAAACTGTTTTTT. Its translation: CASSSWDFGGNEKLFF.

The V and J genes are TRBV2 and TRBJ2-7, with TRBD1 matching 9 bases. V shed 3 bases and J 6 bases; nucleotides not matched to a gene: 3. Germline V gene sequence: CDR1 SNHLY, CDR2 FYNNEI. The CDR3 is made up of 13 amino acids. The CDR3 here is CASSEGQGREQYF. CDR3 in DNA: TGTGCCAGCAGTGAGGGACAGGGACGCGAGCAGTACTTC. Complete variable domain (other parts from reference TRBV2 and TRBJ2-7): EPEVTQTPSHQVTQMGQEVILRCVPISNHLYFYWYRQILGQKVEFLVSFYNNEISEKSEIFDDQFSVERPDGSNFTLKIRSTKLEDSAMYFCASSEGQGREQYFGPGTRLTVT.

This chain links TRBV6-5 with TRBJ1-1; tentatively, D is TRBD1 (6 bases). Trimming cost V 6 bases and J 1 base, with 15 bases left between them. The CDR3 runs to 15 residues. CDR1 and CDR2 from the germline V gene are MNHEY and SVGAGI. This CDR3 reads CASSGGPRGNTEAFF. CDR3 in DNA: TGTGCCAGCAGCGGGGGGCCGCGGGGGAACACTGAAGCTTTCTTT.

CDR3 loop: CASSTQGIKEKLFF. In DNA form, the CDR3 reads TGTGCCAGCAGCACACAGGGGATCAAGGAAAAACTGTTTTTT. This rearrangement joins TRBV11-2 to TRBJ1-4, with 7 bases aligning to TRBD1. The CDR3 has 14 residues. The V and J ends lost 5 bases and 8 bases, in that order; junction bases with no gene match: 8. The germline V gene encodes CDR1 SGHAT and CDR2 FQNNGV.

A few counts support this clone. The CDR3 nucleotides are TGCAGCGTTCACAGGGGAGGAGAAAAACTGTTTTTT. Protein product: CSVHRGGEKLFF. The chain carries TRBV29-1 and TRBJ1-4; 7 bases are a match to TRBD1. V dropped 5 bases and J dropped 8; count of bases not matched to a gene: 5. Germline lookup yields CDR1 SQVTM and CDR2 ANQGSEA. The CDR3 covers 12 residues. Combining the CDR3 with reference TRBV29-1 and TRBJ1-4 gives the whole variable domain SAVISQKPSRDICQRGTSLTIQCQVDSQVTMMFWYRQQPGQSLTLIATANQGSEATYESGFVIDKFPISRPNLTFSTLTVSNMSPEDSSIYLCSVHRGGEKLFFGSGTQLSVL.